The clone carrying this TCR beta chain was seen only a few times. These data originate in a study of T-cell reconstitution after alpha-beta-depleted transplantation in children. Using unique molecular identifiers, the investigators prepared the TCRbeta library. TCRdb re-analysed the PCR reads in MiXCR, keeping a single row per CDR3 protein. This sample has hundreds of thousands of distinct CDR3 sequences, with around 17% found just once. V lost 5 bases and J 2 bases, leaving 15 bases between the germline ends. There are 16 residues in the CDR3. The germline V gene encodes CDR1 SSHAT and CDR2 FNYEAQ (reference sequence).

The sample consisted of PBMCs from the stem cell graft donor, taken from the stem cell graft. The clonotype comes from a human donor who donated a stem cell graft to a child with acute myeloid leukemia. This chain uses TRBV7-7 with TRBJ2-2; D remains unclear. CDR3 region: CASSPRTDPNTGELFF. The CDR3 nucleotides are TGTGCCAGCAGCCCACGGACGGACCCTAACACCGGGGAGCTGTTTTTT.